A single sample is the source of the 32 T cell receptor beta chains below, sequenced in a study of T cell repertoires in cytomegalovirus infection. Which antigens these TCRs recognize remains unknown. In TCRdb, the reads were re-called with MiXCR into one record per CDR3 protein. The sample has more than 35,000 distinct CDR3 sequences, around half seen once. The sample was CD8+ T cells from cultured PBMCs, taken from culture after CMV antigen stimulation. All receptors derive from a human donor in good health (CMV status not recorded). Some clones in this sample may be carry-over from other donors' samples.

A few counts support this clonotype. This sequence joins TRBV7-8 and TRBJ2-1, with TRBD2 matching over 10 bases. The trim removed 1 base at V and 0 bases at J, leaving 9 bases unmatched. The length of the CDR3 is 19 residues. Germline lookup yields CDR1 SGHVS and CDR2 FQNEAQ. Here the CDR3 reads CASSLDPLAGDRSYNEQFF. As DNA, the CDR3 is TGTGCCAGCAGCTTAGACCCTCTAGCGGGAGACCGCTCCTACAATGAGCAGTTCTTC.

The chain combines TRBV12-5 with TRBJ2-2; possibly TRBD1 for D (5 bases). In germline, CDR1 is LGHNT, CDR2 FRNRAP. CDR3 length: 16 amino acids. V gave up 5 bases and J gave up 0 bases, with 13 bases separating them. The CDR3 region has the DNA TGTGCTAGTGGTCCCCTGGAAGGGGCGAACACCGGGGAGCTGTTTTTT. Amino acids: CASGPLEGANTGELFF.

The chain recombines TRBV24-1 with TRBJ2-2, with 7 bases aligning to TRBD1. The CDR3 runs 15 residues. CDR1 and CDR2 from the germline V gene are KGHDR and SFDVKD. V lost 9 bases to trimming and J lost 2 bases; unmatched junction nucleotides: 8. The chain's CDR3 is CATRDSPTNTGELFF. The CDR3, as DNA: TGTGCCACCCGGGACAGCCCGACTAACACCGGGGAGCTGTTTTTT.

The chain employs TRBV7-8 and TRBJ2-5; D may be TRBD2 (5 bases). CDR3 length: 13 amino acids. The V gene's germline CDR1 is SGHVS and CDR2 FQNEAQ. V was pared by 7 bases and J by 4 bases, with 13 bases between. CDR3 loop: CASISVARETQYF. The CDR3 region has the DNA TGTGCCAGCATCTCCGTAGCGCGAGAGACCCAGTACTTC. Variable domain in full (rest from reference TRBV7-8 and TRBJ2-5): GAGVSQSPRYKVAKRGQDVALRCDPISGHVSLFWYQQALGQGPEFLTYFQNEAQLDKSGLPSDRFFAERPEGSVSTLKIQRTQQEDSAVYLCASISVARETQYFGPGTRLLVL.

The chain is built from TRBV7-8 and TRBJ1-5; D uncertain. Trimming shortened V by 3 bases and J by 4 bases, and 16 bases separated the two germline ends. This CDR3 contains 16 residues. Germline CDR1 reads SGHVS; CDR2 reads FQNEAQ. The CDR3 DNA sequence: TGTGCCAGCAGCTTCGGTCCCTCTTCGACGAATCAGCCCCAGCATTTT. This translates into CASSFGPSSTNQPQHF.

The rearrangement uses TRBV7-3 and TRBJ2-1; D is perhaps TRBD2 (5 bases). Trimming took 4 bases from V and 9 from J, leaving 13 bases between them. CDR1 is SGHTA, CDR2 FQGTGA, per germline. The CDR3 length is 13 residues. CDR3 nucleotides: TGTGCCAGCAGCTCCTATCTTGGGAGTGAGCAGTTCTTC. It is translated as CASSSYLGSEQFF.

The chain recombines TRBV10-3 with TRBJ2-1; 7 nucleotides agree with TRBD2. After removal of 7 bases from V and 0 bases from J, the junction contained 9 bases not matched to a gene. Germline V gene sequence: CDR1 ENHRY, CDR2 SYGVKD. The CDR3 contains 16 residues. The DNA for the CDR3 is TGTGCCATCAAACCCTTAGCGGGTAGCTCCTACAATGAGCAGTTCTTC. Residues: CAIKPLAGSSYNEQFF.

This rearrangement joins TRBV7-6 to TRBJ2-2; TRBD2 might be the D (5 bases). Germline V gene lookup returns CDR1 SGHVS and CDR2 FNYEAQ. The CDR3 totals 15 residues. V gave up 1 base and J gave up 4 bases, with 10 bases separating them. CDR3 amino acids: CASSLGSGGTGELFF. In DNA, the CDR3 is TGTGCCAGCAGCTTAGGGTCAGGAGGCACCGGGGAGCTGTTTTTT.

In nucleotides, the CDR3 is TGTGCCAGCAGTTTCGGGGGGCTTAATTCACCCCTCCACTTT. This sequence encodes CASSFGGLNSPLHF. The J gene is TRBJ1-6, the V gene TRBV12-3 or TRBV12-4, with TRBD1 as a possible D gene (6 bases). V lost 3 bases and J 6 bases, leaving 9 bases between the germline ends. This CDR3 spans 14 amino acids.

Turning to this clonotype: It is unclear where the CDR3 begins or ends on the DNA, so no DNA is shown, and the CDR3 is as TCRdb lists it. The chain couples TRBV7-5 to TRBJ1-1. TRBV7-5 represents a pseudogene. 17 amino acids form the CDR3, both terminal residues included. The CDR3 loop is CISVPEVVVKGSTEAFF.

This clonotype showed up many times. V usage is TRBV28 and J usage is TRBJ2-2; D unclear. Germline V gives CDR1 MDHEN, CDR2 SYDVKM. CDR3 length: 14 amino acids. The V gene lost 6 bases and the J gene lost 4 bases, with 12 bases spanning the gap. In DNA, the CDR3 is TGTGCCAGCAGGACCGTTCGGATCACCGGGGAGCTGTTTTTT. This gives the protein CASRTVRITGELFF.

The chain employs TRBV6-8 and TRBJ1-1, with D perhaps matching TRBD1 (6 bases). This CDR3 region has 14 residues. Trimming pared 6 bases from V and 0 bases from J, leaving 11 bases between. In germline, CDR1 is MNHGY, CDR2 SAAAGT. In nucleotides, the CDR3 is TGTGCCAGCAGAATACAGGGCTTGAACACTGAAGCTTTCTTT. Protein sequence: CASRIQGLNTEAFF.

The rearrangement links TRBV7-2 to TRBJ2-5, with 11 nucleotides matching TRBD1. Germline CDR1 is SGHTA and CDR2 is FQGNSA. Trimming removed 2 bases from V and 5 bases from J; junction bases left unmatched: 4. This CDR3 has 15 residues. CDR3 sequence: CASSLPDRGHETQYF. The CDR3 DNA is TGTGCCAGCAGCTTACCGGACAGGGGGCATGAGACCCAGTACTTC.

The chain joins TRBV11-2 to TRBJ1-1; no clear D gene. The CDR3 covers 13 residues. CDR1 and CDR2 from the germline V gene are SGHAT and FQNNGV. The V gene lost 3 bases and the J gene lost 5 bases, with 10 bases spanning the gap. CDR3 bases: TGTGCCAGCAGCTTGGGTCGGAAGACTGAAGCTTTCTTT. Translation gives CASSLGRKTEAFF.

The chain has TRBV10-1 and TRBJ2-7, with D maybe TRBD1 (5 bases). Per germline, CDR1 WNHNN and CDR2 SYGVQD (reference sequence). V shed 2 bases and J shed 3 bases, with 8 bases lying between them. CDR3 length: 13 amino acids. CDR3 nucleotides: TGCGCCAGCAGTGAGGGCAGGGACTACGAGCAGTACTTC. This gives the protein CASSEGRDYEQYF.

This clonotype was seen many times. J is TRBJ2-5 and V is TRBV7-2; no firm D call. The CDR3 length is 14 residues. Germline values: CDR1 SGHTA, CDR2 FQGNSA. The V and J ends lost 3 bases and 5 bases respectively, with 13 bases between them. The CDR3 spells CASSFSDLWETQYF. In DNA form, the CDR3 reads TGTGCCAGCAGCTTCTCGGACCTTTGGGAGACCCAGTACTTC.

The V call is TRBV12-5, the J call TRBJ2-7; 8 bases agree with TRBD2. The trim removed 7 bases at V and 5 bases at J, leaving 10 bases unmatched. In germline, CDR1 is LGHNT, CDR2 FRNRAP. This CDR3 has 14 amino acids. The CDR3 bases are TGTGCTAGTGCCCTAGCGGGCTCAGGCAACGAGCAGTACTTC. Amino acids: CASALAGSGNEQYF.

This clonotype was detected only a few times. This chain connects TRBV6-6 to TRBJ1-2; 9 bases map to TRBD1. Per germline, CDR1 MNHNY and CDR2 SVGAGI (reference sequence). J was trimmed by 6 bases and V by 7 bases; bases with no gene match: 12. This CDR3 has 15 residues. CDR3 amino acids: CASTLTTGGIDGYTF. Written as DNA, the CDR3 is TGTGCCAGCACCCTAACCACAGGGGGCATAGATGGCTACACCTTC.

This clonotype appeared a single time. The chain's CDR3 is CASSYVTSTDTQYF. In DNA form, the CDR3 reads TGTGCCAGCAGTTACGTAACTAGCACAGATACGCAGTATTTT. This sequence joins TRBV6-6 and TRBJ2-3; no definite D call. Trimming pared 2 bases from V and 0 bases from J, leaving 6 bases between. This CDR3 has 14 residues. Germline CDR1 MNHNY, CDR2 SVGAGI (reference sequence).

V and J are TRBV20-1 and TRBJ1-1; D ambiguous. The CDR3 spans 14 residues. Germline CDR1 and CDR2: DFQATT and SNEGSKA (reference sequence). V gave up 6 bases and J gave up 1 base, with 15 bases separating them. CDR3 protein: CSANPDQKNTEAFF. As DNA, the CDR3 is TGCAGTGCCAACCCGGACCAAAAGAACACTGAAGCTTTCTTT.

J is TRBJ1-1 and V is TRBV12-3 or TRBV12-4; perhaps TRBD1 as D (5 bases). There are 16 residues in the CDR3. Trimming took 4 bases from V and 1 from J, leaving 16 bases between them. CDR3 residues: CASSSTHRQGNTEAFF. The CDR3 region has the DNA TGTGCCAGCAGTTCAACCCACCGGCAGGGGAACACTGAAGCTTTCTTT.

V is TRBV12-3 or TRBV12-4 and J is TRBJ2-5; tentatively, D is TRBD2 (5 bases). The CDR3 extends over 15 amino acids. V was trimmed by 6 bases and J by 5 bases, leaving 19 bases between them. CDR3 in amino acids: CASSPPREVWETQYF. The DNA for the CDR3 is TGTGCCAGCAGCCCTCCCCGGGAAGTTTGGGAGACCCAGTACTTC.

The chain recombines TRBV7-2 with TRBJ1-1; 12 nucleotides align to TRBD1. Germline V gives CDR1 SGHTA, CDR2 FQGNSA. The length of the CDR3 is 15 residues. V was clipped by 5 bases and J by 2 bases; unmatched bases: 3. DNA for the CDR3: TGTGCCAGCAGCCCCGGGACAGGGGGCAACACTGAAGCTTTCTTT. This encodes CASSPGTGGNTEAFF.

The V and J genes are TRBV7-9 and TRBJ1-2, with a possible D match to TRBD1 (6 bases). Germline V gene sequence: CDR1 SEHNR, CDR2 FQNEAQ (reference sequence). Trimming took 6 bases from V and 5 from J, leaving 22 bases between them. The CDR3 sequence is 16 residues long. Written as DNA, the CDR3 is TGTGCCAGCAGGGGGAGCGGTAGCGGGACAAGTTATGGCTACACCTTC. The encoded protein is CASRGSGSGTSYGYTF.

The chain couples TRBV28 to TRBJ1-5; D call uncertain. CDR1 and CDR2 (germline): MDHEN, SYDVKM. The CDR3 extends over 15 amino acids. V was shortened by 5 bases and J by 11 bases, with 22 bases between the two germline ends. CDR3 nucleotide sequence: TGTGCCAGCAGTGCAACAGCGACTCCGCCATGGGCCCAGCATTTT. It codes for CASSATATPPWAQHF.

This rearrangement joins TRBV7-6 to TRBJ2-7; 10 bases align to TRBD1. After removal of 5 bases from V and 4 bases from J, the junction contained 2 bases not matched to a gene. Germline V gene data show CDR1 as SGHVS and CDR2 as FNYEAQ. The CDR3 length is 13 residues. CDR3 sequence (DNA): TGTGCCAGCAGCACGGGACAGGGGTACGAGCAGTACTTC. Amino acid sequence: CASSTGQGYEQYF.

The gene calls are TRBV6-1 and TRBJ2-5; D might be TRBD1 or TRBD2, each matching 5 bases. Trimming pared 0 bases from V and 1 base from J, leaving 12 bases between. The CDR3 runs 16 residues. The germline CDR1 and CDR2 sequences are MNHNS and SASEGT. The CDR3 region is CASSEALRGLQETQYF. CDR3 bases: TGTGCCAGCAGTGAAGCGCTCCGGGGCCTCCAAGAGACCCAGTACTTC.

The gene calls are TRBV5-1 and TRBJ2-7; the D gene is possibly TRBD1 (6 bases). The CDR3 contains 15 residues. Trimming took 4 bases from V and 2 from J, leaving 16 bases between them. The germline gives CDR1 SGHRS, CDR2 YFSETQ. The CDR3 sequence is CASSTADRPPYEQYF. The CDR3 DNA sequence: TGCGCCAGCAGCACCGCGGACAGACCCCCCTACGAGCAGTACTTC. The complete variable domain, with remaining parts taken from reference TRBV5-1 and TRBJ2-7, reads KAGVTQTPRYLIKTRGQQVTLSCSPISGHRSVSWYQQTPGQGLQFLFEYFSETQRNKGNFPGRFSGRQFSNSRSEMNVSTLELGDSALYLCASSTADRPPYEQYFGPGTRLTVT.

The chain has TRBV28 and TRBJ1-3; D perhaps matches TRBD1 (5 bases). The CDR3 has 18 residues. The ends were cut back, 8 bases at V and 0 bases at J, with 23 bases in the middle. CDR1 and CDR2 from the germline V gene are MDHEN and SYDVKM. In DNA, the CDR3 is TGTGCCAGCTGCCCCTTACCGGGACGTACGATCTCTGGAAACACCATATATTTT. Its translation is CASCPLPGRTISGNTIYF. Filled out from reference TRBV28 and TRBJ1-3, the complete variable domain reads DVKVTQSSRYLVKRTGEKVFLECVQDMDHENMFWYRQDPGLGLRLIYFSYDVKMKEKGDIPEGYSVSREKKERFSLILESASTNQTSMYLCASCPLPGRTISGNTIYFGEGSWLTVV.

This chain joins TRBV6-6 and TRBJ1-4; 8 bases fit TRBD1. The CDR3 is made up of 15 amino acids. CDR1 is MNHNY, CDR2 SVGAGI, per germline (reference sequence). Trimming at V came to 4 bases and at J to 2 bases, leaving 3 bases not matched to a gene. The CDR3 sequence is CASSLDRATNEKLFF. CDR3 DNA: TGTGCCAGCAGTTTGGACAGGGCGACTAATGAAAAACTGTTTTTT.

The chain combines TRBV7-6 with TRBJ2-1, with TRBD2 identical over 7 bases. From germline, CDR1 is SGHVS and CDR2 FNYEAQ. Trimming at V came to 5 bases and at J to 6 bases, leaving 10 bases not matched to a gene. This CDR3 region has 15 residues. The CDR3 here is CASSPTSPRPNEQFF. The CDR3 DNA is TGTGCCAGCAGCCCGACTAGCCCTCGGCCCAATGAGCAGTTCTTC.

This clonotype was seen a few times. V usage is TRBV2 and J usage is TRBJ1-1; D gene uncertain. Between the trimmed V and J ends, which lost 3 bases and 0 bases, there was a span of 8 bases. The CDR3 loop spans 14 amino acids. CDR1 is SNHLY and CDR2 is FYNNEI in the germline V gene. In nucleotides, the CDR3 is TGTGCCAGCAGTGATAGTCGATTGAACACTGAAGCTTTCTTT. Translated, it gives CASSDSRLNTEAFF.